The 20 T cell receptor beta chains below were found in one sample sequenced in a study of regulatory T cells in long-lasting Graves disease. Time point here: newly diagnosed GD, antithyroid drugs for less than 3 months. Construction of the TCR library relied on RNA isolated from PBMCs. iRepertoire HTBI primers and Arm-PCR of CDR3 regions built TCR beta libraries. TCRdb processed the multiplex PCR reads anew with MiXCR; each CDR3 protein has one entry. The repertoire has 320,000 or so distinct CDR3 sequences, 15% to 20% of them found once; the top ten carry more than 35%. Sample: peripheral blood mononuclear cells (PBMCs), taken at new diagnosis, from a patient treated with antithyroid drugs. All receptors derive from a female donor with Graves disease.

This clonotype appeared a few times. CDR3 in DNA: TGTGCCAGTAGTACCAGGGGCACCGGGGAGCTGTTTTTT. It translates to CASSTRGTGELFF. The genes are TRBV19 and TRBJ2-2, with D perhaps matching TRBD1 (6 bases). Looked up from germline, CDR1 is LNHDA and CDR2 is SQIVND (reference sequence). The CDR3 loop spans 13 amino acids. The V end lost 4 bases, the J end lost 4 bases, and 7 bases lay between the germline ends.

The V gene is TRBV7-2, the J gene TRBJ2-3, with 12 bases aligning to TRBD2. This CDR3 comprises 17 residues. Germline trimming cut 8 bases from V and 5 bases from J; bases unmatched to any gene: 14. Germline V gene data show CDR1 as SGHTA and CDR2 as FQGNSA. In DNA, the CDR3 is TGTGCCAGCCAAAAGACTAGCGGGAGCCCTATCAGAGATACGCAGTATTTT. Translated: CASQKTSGSPIRDTQYF. The full variable domain, with the rest looked up from reference TRBV7-2 and TRBJ2-3, is GAGVSQSPSNKVTEKGKDVELRCDPISGHTALYWYRQSLGQGLEFLIYFQGNSAPDKSGLPSDRFSAERTGGSVSTLTIQRTQQEDSAVYLCASQKTSGSPIRDTQYFGPGTRLTVL.

This clonotype has only a few counts. The chain carries TRBV5-1 and TRBJ2-7; D unresolved. Germline CDR1 SGHRS, CDR2 YFSETQ. Between the trimmed V and J ends, which lost 6 bases and 3 bases, there was a span of 10 bases. This CDR3 region has 12 residues. This CDR3 reads CASTAPRYEQYF. In DNA form, the CDR3 reads TGCGCCAGCACTGCCCCCCGCTACGAGCAGTACTTC.

This clonotype was found many times. The chain links TRBV11-3 to TRBJ2-4; D is possibly TRBD2 (5 bases). This CDR3 spans 15 amino acids. V was trimmed by 4 bases and J by 5 bases, leaving 15 bases between them. Germline loops: CDR1 SGHNT, CDR2 YENEEA. CDR3 in DNA: TGTGCCAGCAGCTCACGGGCTAGAGCGGAAAACATTCAGTACTTC. Protein: CASSSRARAENIQYF.

At least ten counts were recorded for this clonotype. The chain links TRBV6-1 to TRBJ2-6; D might be TRBD1 (6 bases). Germline V gene sequence: CDR1 MNHNS, CDR2 SASEGT. The V and J ends lost 7 bases and 1 base respectively, with 11 bases between them. The CDR3 consists of 15 residues. CDR3 in DNA: TGTGCCAGCATGCTACAGGGATCTGGGGCCAACGTCCTGACTTTC. This sequence encodes CASMLQGSGANVLTF.

This clonotype was observed at least ten times. CDR3 sequence (DNA): TGTGCCAGCAGAAGGACACTCATGAACACTGAAGCTTTCTTT. Encoded protein: CASRRTLMNTEAFF. The chain couples TRBV2 to TRBJ1-1; TRBD1 is a possible D gene (5 bases). Germline-derived CDR1 and CDR2 are SNHLY and FYNNEI. The CDR3 consists of 14 residues. Trimming stripped 6 bases from V and 0 bases from J, with 11 bases between.

Many counts were recorded for this clonotype. The chain recombines TRBV7-2 with TRBJ2-5; no definite D call. Germline-derived CDR1 and CDR2 are SGHTA and FQGNSA. The V gene lost 6 bases and the J gene lost 4 bases, with 15 bases spanning the gap. The CDR3 runs to 14 residues. The CDR3 reads CASSFTQSGETQYF. The CDR3 bases are TGTGCCAGCAGTTTCACCCAGTCGGGAGAGACCCAGTACTTC. Variable domain in full (rest from reference TRBV7-2 and TRBJ2-5): GAGVSQSPSNKVTEKGKDVELRCDPISGHTALYWYRQSLGQGLEFLIYFQGNSAPDKSGLPSDRFSAERTGGSVSTLTIQRTQQEDSAVYLCASSFTQSGETQYFGPGTRLLVL.

This clonotype has just one count. The chain links TRBV2 to TRBJ2-3; 7 bases align to TRBD2. V trimming: 7 bases; J trimming: 5 bases; junction bases outside the gene matches: 9. Germline V gives CDR1 SNHLY, CDR2 FYNNEI. CDR3 length equals 14 residues. The CDR3 DNA reads TGTGCCAGCACCGAAGGACTAGTTCTAGATACGCAGTATTTT. Translation gives CASTEGLVLDTQYF.

CDR3 nucleotides: TGTGCCTGGAGTCGAACCAGGGCGTCTGGAAACACCATATATTTT. Protein sequence: CAWSRTRASGNTIYF. J is TRBJ1-3 and V is TRBV30; weak D call: TRBD1 (5 bases). Deletions cut 2 bases from V and 1 base from J, with 12 bases between. This CDR3 has 15 amino acids. Germline CDR1 and CDR2: GTSNPN and SVGIG (reference sequence). Full variable domain (missing parts from reference TRBV30 and TRBJ1-3): SQTIHQWPATLVQPVGSPLSLECTVEGTSNPNLYWYRQAAGRGLQLLFYSVGIGQISSEVPQNLSASRPQDRQFILSSKKLLLSDSGFYLCAWSRTRASGNTIYFGEGSWLTVV.

This clonotype was seen more than once but under ten times. The chain uses TRBV6-1 and TRBJ2-1; TRBD1 is a possible D gene (6 bases). The ends were cut back, 7 bases at V and 3 bases at J, with 13 bases in the middle. This CDR3 has 14 amino acids. The germline V gene encodes CDR1 MNHNS and CDR2 SASEGT. In DNA form, the CDR3 reads TGTGCCAGCACACAGGGTAACCTCTACAATGAGCAGTTCTTC. Translation: CASTQGNLYNEQFF.

The sample holds many counts of this clonotype. The V gene is TRBV5-1, the J gene TRBJ1-1, with 7 bases matching TRBD1. Germline V gene lookup returns CDR1 SGHRS and CDR2 YFSETQ. After removal of 4 bases from V and 1 base from J, the junction contained 7 bases not matched to a gene. This CDR3 has 15 amino acids. CDR3: CASSIGQATNTEAFF. CDR3 DNA: TGCGCCAGCAGCATCGGACAGGCGACGAACACTGAAGCTTTCTTT. Full variable domain (missing parts from reference TRBV5-1 and TRBJ1-1): KAGVTQTPRYLIKTRGQQVTLSCSPISGHRSVSWYQQTPGQGLQFLFEYFSETQRNKGNFPGRFSGRQFSNSRSEMNVSTLELGDSALYLCASSIGQATNTEAFFGQGTRLTVV.

Turning to this clonotype: A far larger clone is one nucleotide away, so this likely arose from a read error. The chain has TRBV6-2 or TRBV6-3 and TRBJ2-7; 7 bases are shared with TRBD1. The CDR3 runs to 15 residues. Germline lookup yields CDR1 MNHEY and CDR2 SVGEGT. For the CDR3, the DNA is TGTGTCAGCAGTGAGTCGGGGACAGTGGGCTACGAGCAGTACTTC. Protein: CVSSESGTVGYEQYF.

This clonotype has just a few counts. This chain uses TRBV10-3 with TRBJ2-7; 8 bases fit TRBD1. CDR1 and CDR2 from the germline V gene are ENHRY and SYGVKD. The CDR3 totals 16 residues. J was trimmed by 9 bases and V by 2 bases; bases with no gene match: 15. In nucleotides, the CDR3 is TGTGCCATCAGTGAGCCGCCGGGACAGGTCTCTTTGAGGCAGTACTTC. This translates into CAISEPPGQVSLRQYF.

This clonotype has a handful of counts. This chain uses TRBV7-9 with TRBJ1-2, with 7 bases aligning to TRBD1. The CDR3 length is 16 residues. V shed 1 base, J shed 6 bases, and the junction held 11 bases outside the gene matches. Germline lookup yields CDR1 SEHNR and CDR2 FQNEAQ (reference sequence). CDR3 in amino acids: CASSLGDTQTGDGYTF. The CDR3 coding sequence is TGTGCCAGCAGCTTAGGAGATACGCAAACAGGGGATGGCTACACCTTC.

This clonotype was observed a few times. The chain recombines TRBV24-1 with TRBJ2-7; D possibly corresponds to TRBD1 (6 bases). V was clipped by 5 bases and J by 3 bases, with 13 bases between them. This CDR3 is 14 amino acids long. CDR1 is KGHDR, CDR2 SFDVKD, per germline. The CDR3 spells CATSARGLDYEQYF. In DNA form, the CDR3 reads TGTGCCACCAGTGCCAGGGGTTTGGACTACGAGCAGTACTTC.

This clonotype has ten or more counts. This sequence joins TRBV6-2 or TRBV6-3 and TRBJ2-2; 8 nucleotides align to TRBD1. Trimming cost V 3 bases and J 5 bases; bases outside gene matches: 8. Germline V lookup: CDR1 MNHEY, CDR2 SVGEGT. The CDR3 is 16 residues long. The CDR3, as DNA: TGTGCCAGCAGTTATTACCCCGGACAGGGTACCGGGGAGCTGTTTTTT. Amino acid sequence: CASSYYPGQGTGELFF.

V is TRBV6-2 or TRBV6-3 and J is TRBJ2-1, with D hard to call. V lost 3 bases and J 14 bases, leaving 14 bases between the germline ends. The CDR3 spans 12 residues. Germline V lookup: CDR1 MNHEY, CDR2 SVGEGT. The CDR3 reads CASSYTNIPKFF. The CDR3 DNA is TGTGCCAGCAGTTATACTAACATCCCCAAGTTCTTC.

There are many counts of this clonotype. Written as DNA, the CDR3 is TGTGCCAGCACCCTAACCGGGGATAGCAATCAGCCCCAGCATTTT. Translation gives CASTLTGDSNQPQHF. V and J are TRBV12-3 or TRBV12-4 and TRBJ1-5; D is unresolved. The CDR3 extends over 15 amino acids. Between the trimmed V and J ends, which lost 7 bases and 0 bases, there was a span of 13 bases.

This clonotype was recorded many times. The rearrangement links TRBV12-3 or TRBV12-4 to TRBJ1-4; D is unclear. The length of the CDR3 is 12 residues. Trimming cost V 2 bases and J 13 bases, with 11 bases left between them. The CDR3 DNA reads TGTGCCAGCAGTTTATCATCCTTCGCACTGTTTTTT. Amino acid sequence: CASSLSSFALFF.

In its sample, this clonotype was seen many times. The J gene is TRBJ1-5, the V gene TRBV27, with no clear D. V dropped 6 bases and J dropped 0 bases, with 6 bases sitting between them. Germline CDR1 MNHEY, CDR2 SMNVEV (reference sequence). This CDR3 has 13 residues. Here the CDR3 reads CASSLSSNQPQHF. The CDR3 coding sequence is TGTGCCAGCAGCTTAAGTAGCAATCAGCCCCAGCATTTT.